The 8 T cell receptor beta chains given below trace back to one sample, sequenced in a study of somatic mutations in cytotoxic T cells in rheumatoid arthritis. Repertoires were generated with immunoSEQ multiplex PCR, while TCRdb's copy carries only in-frame clones and drops some. The data hold about 36,000 clones, with about 80% observed a single time. The source material was CD8+ T cells sorted from blood. The origin of the receptors is a man aged 35 to 55 in good health.

This clone has a single count. The V gene is TRBV11-2, the J gene TRBJ2-5; 9 bases fit TRBD2. With V trimmed by 5 bases and J by 5 bases, 15 bases remained unmatched. CDR3 length: 17 amino acids. Germline V gene data show CDR1 as SGHAT and CDR2 as FQNNGV. The CDR3 loop reads CASSPLRSSGNSETQYF. In DNA form, the CDR3 reads TGTGCCAGCAGCCCCCTTCGGTCTAGCGGGAACTCTGAGACCCAGTACTTC.

There are a few counts of this clone. The chain carries TRBV19 and TRBJ1-5; no clear D gene. Looked up from germline, CDR1 is LNHDA and CDR2 is SQIVND (reference sequence). CDR3 length: 15 amino acids. The ends were cut back, 3 bases at V and 0 bases at J, with 9 bases in the middle. The CDR3 coding sequence is TGTGCCAGTAGTATTCGGACCTATAGCAATCAGCCCCAGCATTTT. Its protein is CASSIRTYSNQPQHF.

The V and J genes are TRBV7-3 and TRBJ2-7; D uncertain. Germline CDR1 SGHTA, CDR2 FQGTGA. The V and J ends lost 3 bases and 3 bases respectively, with 9 bases between them. The length of the CDR3 is 13 residues. Here the CDR3 reads CASSFAPNYEQYF. The CDR3 nucleotides read TGTGCCAGCAGCTTTGCGCCCAACTACGAGCAGTACTTC. Filled out from reference TRBV7-3 and TRBJ2-7, the complete variable domain reads GAGVSQTPSNKVTEKGKYVELRCDPISGHTALYWYRQSLGQGPEFLIYFQGTGAADDSGLPNDRFFAVRPEGSVSTLKIQRTERGDSAVYLCASSFAPNYEQYFGPGTRLTVT.

J is TRBJ1-5 and V is TRBV28; a possible D gene is TRBD1 (6 bases). CDR1 and CDR2 (germline): MDHEN, SYDVKM. The CDR3 totals 14 residues. V lost 3 bases to trimming and J lost 1 base, with 7 bases between them. This chain's CDR3 is CASSFRGSNQPQHF. The CDR3 coding sequence is TGTGCCAGCAGTTTCAGGGGAAGCAATCAGCCCCAGCATTTT.

The chain recombines TRBV28 with TRBJ1-1, with D possibly being TRBD1 (5 bases). V was pared by 4 bases and J by 12 bases, with 12 bases between. Germline lookup yields CDR1 MDHEN and CDR2 SYDVKM. This CDR3 has 11 amino acids. CDR3 residues: CASSWAQDTFF. DNA for the CDR3: TGTGCCAGCAGTTGGGCACAGGACACTTTCTTT.

The chain couples TRBV7-2 to TRBJ2-7; TRBD2 agrees at 13 bases. V was clipped by 5 bases and J by 6 bases; unmatched bases: 10. CDR3 size: 16 residues. Germline loops: CDR1 SGHTA, CDR2 FQGNSA. CDR3 coding DNA: TGTGCCAGCAGCCTAAGTGGACTAGCGGGAGCTACCGAGCAGTACTTC. This gives the protein CASSLSGLAGATEQYF.

Written as DNA, the CDR3 is TGTGCCAGCAGCTTAGTCTCCACGGGGGGCACAGATACGCAGTATTTT. This translates into CASSLVSTGGTDTQYF. J is TRBJ2-3 and V is TRBV7-6, with D maybe TRBD2 (6 bases). CDR3 length: 16 residues. Deletions cut 1 base from V and 1 base from J, with 12 bases between. Germline CDR1 is SGHVS and CDR2 is FNYEAQ.

This clone was picked up a small number of times. The genes are TRBV12-2 and TRBJ1-1. TRBV12-2 is shown as a pseudogene. The CDR3 sequence is 10 residues long. Here the CDR3 DNA reads TGTGCAAGTCGCTTAACTGAAGCTTTCTTT. This encodes CASRLTEAFF.